Reported below is one TCR beta chain. These data originate in a study of blood T cell repertoires in COVID-19. This table comes from immunoSEQ multiplex PCR, and its TCRdb copy is limited to in-frame clones, with some not included. The sample carries about 480,000 clones, around 89% recorded once. This CDR3 has 15 residues. CDR1 is LNHDA, CDR2 SQIVND, per germline (reference sequence). Trimming stripped 4 bases from V and 2 bases from J, with 15 bases between. The clonotype was recovered from a woman in her 40s who had recovered from COVID-19. Source material: PBMCs or T cells enriched from blood (not recorded which). The rearrangement joins TRBV19 to TRBJ2-7, with D possibly matching TRBD2 (6 bases). The CDR3, as DNA: TGTGCCAGTAGTACGACGGACGGGAGACCCTACGAGCAGTACTTC. This gives the protein CASSTTDGRPYEQYF.